These 27 T cell receptor beta chains originate from one sample sequenced in a study of cytomegalovirus exposure and HLA in healthy donors. Amplification used 60 Vbeta primers and 13 Jbeta primers. Measured with immunoSEQ multiplex PCR; TCRdb has only the in-frame clones, and not every one. The table records roughly 120,000 clones, 77% of them present only once. The specimen was PBMCs. The receptors shown here come from a woman in her 40s in good health and CMV-seropositive.

The chain is built from TRBV5-4 and TRBJ2-2, with 9 nucleotides matching TRBD2. The CDR3 length is 16 residues. The V and J ends lost 4 bases and 7 bases, in that order; junction bases with no gene match: 11. CDR1 is SGHNT and CDR2 is YYREEE in the germline V gene (reference sequence). The CDR3 DNA reads TGTGCCAGCAGCCCGGGACTAGCTTCTCCGCTCGGGGAGCTGTTTTTT. Protein sequence: CASSPGLASPLGELFF.

This chain uses TRBV6-1 with TRBJ1-1; TRBD1 matches 10 bases. V lost 6 bases to trimming and J lost 1 base; unmatched junction nucleotides: 5. The CDR3 is 15 residues long. From germline, CDR1 is MNHNS and CDR2 SASEGT. CDR3 in amino acids: CASRTGGAGNTEAFF. The CDR3 bases are TGTGCCAGCAGGACAGGGGGCGCTGGGAACACTGAAGCTTTCTTT.

V and J are TRBV4-1 and TRBJ2-7; D call uncertain. CDR3 size: 15 residues. Per germline, CDR1 MGHRA and CDR2 YSYEKL. V lost 2 bases, J lost 1 base, and 12 bases lay in between. The CDR3 here is CASSQSPGNSYEQYF. CDR3 sequence (DNA): TGCGCCAGCAGCCAATCGCCGGGTAATTCCTACGAGCAGTACTTC.

The chain has TRBV5-4 and TRBJ2-5; a weak D match, TRBD2 (5 bases). The V end lost 7 bases, the J end lost 5 bases, and 18 bases lay between the germline ends. The germline gives CDR1 SGHNT, CDR2 YYREEE (reference sequence). CDR3 length: 14 amino acids. The CDR3 nucleotides are TGTGCCAGCCACCCCCAAGCGGTAGCCGAGACCCAGTACTTC. Its translation: CASHPQAVAETQYF.

The chain has TRBV28 and TRBJ2-5; 12 bases line up with TRBD1. The last part of the DNA fits TRBJ2-7 better; the J call may be wrong. Germline V lookup: CDR1 MDHEN, CDR2 SYDVKM. The length of the CDR3 is 13 residues. The CDR3 region is CAGAGQGADEQYF. The DNA for the CDR3 is TGTGCCGGAGCGGGACAGGGGGCGGACGAGCAGTACTTC.

This sequence joins TRBV2 and TRBJ2-5, with D possibly being TRBD2 (6 bases). V was clipped by 5 bases and J by 5 bases, with 9 bases between them. Germline CDR1 and CDR2: SNHLY and FYNNEI. The CDR3 runs 12 residues. The CDR3: CASSSSDETQYF. CDR3 bases: TGTGCCAGCAGTTCTAGCGACGAGACCCAGTACTTC. The whole variable domain, filled in from reference TRBV2 and TRBJ2-5, reads EPEVTQTPSHQVTQMGQEVILRCVPISNHLYFYWYRQILGQKVEFLVSFYNNEISEKSEIFDDQFSVERPDGSNFTLKIRSTKLEDSAMYFCASSSSDETQYFGPGTRLLVL.

The chain uses TRBV10-1 and TRBJ2-7; TRBD1 matches 12 bases. The CDR3 totals 15 residues. CDR1 WNHNN and CDR2 SYGVQD come from the germline V gene (reference sequence). V lost 2 bases to trimming and J lost 7 bases; unmatched junction nucleotides: 6. The CDR3 coding sequence is TGCGCCAGCAGTGAGGGGACAGGGGGCTACGATGAGCAGTACTTC. This gives the protein CASSEGTGGYDEQYF.

The chain is built from TRBV4-1 and TRBJ1-5; the D is unclear. Per germline, CDR1 MGHRA and CDR2 YSYEKL. V lost 1 base and J lost 0, with 7 bases in between. This CDR3 is 15 amino acids long. The CDR3 DNA reads as TGCGCCAGCAGCCAAGGTCCCTATAGCAATCAGCCCCAGCATTTT. Translation gives CASSQGPYSNQPQHF.

This chain connects TRBV29-1 to TRBJ1-1; D call uncertain. Germline lookup yields CDR1 SQVTM and CDR2 ANQGSEA. Deletions cut 4 bases from V and 5 bases from J, with 14 bases between. This CDR3 region has 13 residues. The CDR3 here is CSVVWARGTEAFF. Here the CDR3 DNA reads TGCAGCGTTGTTTGGGCCCGAGGGACTGAAGCTTTCTTT.

The chain employs TRBV2 and TRBJ2-6, with 8 bases identical to TRBD2. Germline lookup yields CDR1 SNHLY and CDR2 FYNNEI. The V and J ends lost 8 bases and 1 base, in that order; junction bases with no gene match: 7. This CDR3 comprises 16 residues. The CDR3 DNA reads TGTGCCAGCGGGCCGGGAGGGGTATCTGGGGCCAACGTCCTGACTTTC. Protein: CASGPGGVSGANVLTF.

This clone was seen just once. The chain has TRBV27 and TRBJ2-3; 8 nucleotides align to TRBD2. V trimming: 5 bases; J trimming: 7 bases; junction bases outside the gene matches: 11. CDR1 is MNHEY, CDR2 SMNVEV, per germline (reference sequence). The CDR3 totals 15 residues. In DNA, the CDR3 is TGTGCCAGCAGTCCCCGAAGCGGGAGCACGAATACGCAGTATTTT. Its translation is CASSPRSGSTNTQYF.

In its sample, this clone was seen many times. The J gene is TRBJ2-6, the V gene TRBV4-2; tentative D call: TRBD2 (6 bases). Germline V CDR1 and CDR2: LGHNA, YNFKEQ. With 1 base removed from V and 0 bases from J, the gap between germline ends came to 13 bases. This CDR3 contains 18 residues. The CDR3 protein is CASSQARDSSSGANVLTF. As DNA, the CDR3 is TGTGCCAGCAGCCAAGCGCGGGACTCGAGCTCTGGGGCCAACGTCCTGACTTTC.

The rearrangement joins TRBV19 to TRBJ2-1; TRBD2 aligns across 10 bases. The trim removed 5 bases at V and 2 bases at J, leaving 18 bases unmatched. There are 20 residues in the CDR3. The V gene's germline CDR1 is LNHDA and CDR2 SQIVND (reference sequence). The CDR3 DNA reads as TGTGCCAGTAGTTCCCCCCCAGGGGGCGTAGCGGGGGGTCCCTACAATGAGCAGTTCTTC. Translating gives CASSSPPGGVAGGPYNEQFF. Filled out from reference TRBV19 and TRBJ2-1, the complete variable domain reads DGGITQSPKYLFRKEGQNVTLSCEQNLNHDAMYWYRQDPGQGLRLIYYSQIVNDFQKGDIAEGYSVSREKKESFPLTVTSAQKNPTAFYLCASSSPPGGVAGGPYNEQFFGPGTRLTVL.

The chain is built from TRBV5-6 and TRBJ2-3, with a weak D call TRBD1 (5 bases). The CDR3 runs to 16 residues. Trimming removed 4 bases from V and 4 bases from J, with 19 bases in between. Germline CDR1 reads SGHDT; CDR2 reads YYEEEE. In DNA form, the CDR3 reads TGTGCCAGCAGCCCGCGACAGCGCCCCACCCCAGATACGCAGTATTTT. Its protein is CASSPRQRPTPDTQYF.

The chain couples TRBV5-1 to TRBJ1-1; 7 bases match TRBD1. The CDR3 consists of 15 residues. Per germline, CDR1 SGHRS and CDR2 YFSETQ. The V segment lost 4 bases and the J segment 0 bases; nucleotides outside the gene matches: 6. The DNA of the CDR3 is TGCGCCAGCAGCGCTAGACAGGGCCTGAACACTGAAGCTTTCTTT. Translating it yields CASSARQGLNTEAFF.

The genes are TRBV29-1 and TRBJ2-1; D might be TRBD2 (5 bases). V dropped 4 bases and J dropped 2 bases, with 15 bases sitting between them. From germline, CDR1 is SQVTM and CDR2 ANQGSEA. CDR3 length: 15 residues. As DNA, the CDR3 is TGCAGCGTTGGGCTTCTAGCATACCCCTACAATGAGCAGTTCTTC. This encodes CSVGLLAYPYNEQFF.

The gene calls are TRBV9 and TRBJ2-1; 10 bases line up with TRBD2. CDR3 length equals 19 residues. V was clipped by 0 bases and J by 0 bases; unmatched bases: 9. Germline V CDR1 and CDR2: SGDLS, YYNGEE. CDR3 sequence reads: CASSVGGLALSSSYNEQFF. DNA for the CDR3: TGTGCCAGCAGCGTAGGGGGACTAGCGTTATCGAGCTCCTACAATGAGCAGTTCTTC.

The J gene is TRBJ2-5, the V gene TRBV15; D might be TRBD2 (5 bases). The CDR3 sequence is 15 residues long. CDR1 LNHNV and CDR2 YYDKDF come from the germline V gene (reference sequence). With 1 base removed from V and 4 bases from J, the gap between germline ends came to 13 bases. The DNA for the CDR3 is TGTGCCACCAGCAGAGGAAGAGGGATGGGAGAGACCCAGTACTTC. It codes for CATSRGRGMGETQYF.

J is TRBJ1-6 and V is TRBV6-1; the D gene is possibly TRBD1 (5 bases). The CDR3 has 14 residues. Germline-derived CDR1 and CDR2 are MNHNS and SASEGT. Deletions cut 6 bases from V and 8 bases from J, with 14 bases between. CDR3 protein: CASSLGGIDSPLHF. For the CDR3, the DNA is TGTGCCAGCAGCCTCGGGGGTATAGATTCACCCCTCCACTTT.

This clone was seen more than once but under ten times. The chain is built from TRBV7-9 and TRBJ2-7; weak D call: TRBD2 (5 bases). The V gene's germline CDR1 is SEHNR and CDR2 FQNEAQ (reference sequence). Deletions cut 0 bases from V and 2 bases from J, with 8 bases between. The CDR3 sequence is 14 residues long. The CDR3 here is CASSLAHGTYEQYF. The CDR3 DNA reads as TGTGCCAGCAGCTTAGCTCACGGGACCTACGAGCAGTACTTC.

This chain joins TRBV5-1 and TRBJ1-2, with 9 bases fitting TRBD1. The V gene end was trimmed by 4 bases and the J gene end by 4 bases; junction bases not matched to a gene: 8. Germline V lookup: CDR1 SGHRS, CDR2 YFSETQ. The CDR3 consists of 15 residues. CDR3 residues: CASSVGQGRFYGYTF. The CDR3 nucleotides read TGCGCCAGCAGCGTAGGACAGGGGCGGTTCTATGGCTACACCTTC. Variable domain in full (rest from reference TRBV5-1 and TRBJ1-2): KAGVTQTPRYLIKTRGQQVTLSCSPISGHRSVSWYQQTPGQGLQFLFEYFSETQRNKGNFPGRFSGRQFSNSRSEMNVSTLELGDSALYLCASSVGQGRFYGYTFGSGTRLTVV.

This sequence joins TRBV5-4 and TRBJ2-2; D is ambiguous. V lost 0 bases, J lost 5 bases, and 11 bases lay in between. Germline CDR1 SGHNT, CDR2 YYREEE (reference sequence). This CDR3 comprises 15 residues. CDR3 DNA sequence: TGTGCCAGCAGCTTGGATGCTAGTGGGACCGGGGAGCTGTTTTTT. It specifies CASSLDASGTGELFF.

In this sample, this clone turned up once. The rearrangement uses TRBV5-1 and TRBJ2-1; the match to TRBD1 covers 7 bases. Germline CDR1 and CDR2: SGHRS and YFSETQ. The CDR3 length is 15 residues. The trim removed 1 base at V and 0 bases at J, leaving 1 base unmatched. The CDR3 bases are TGCGCCAGCAGCTTGTGGGACAGCTCCTACAATGAGCAGTTCTTC. Translation gives CASSLWDSSYNEQFF.

This clone was seen a handful of times. J is TRBJ2-5 and V is TRBV28; TRBD2 agrees at 11 bases. Germline V gives CDR1 MDHEN, CDR2 SYDVKM. Losses at the gene ends were 5 bases for V and 13 bases for J; bases not matched to a gene: 9. The CDR3 extends over 13 amino acids. CDR3 sequence reads: CASSSSGRANRYF. CDR3 sequence (DNA): TGTGCCAGCAGTAGTAGCGGGAGGGCTAATCGGTACTTC.

A few counts support this clone. This chain links TRBV5-4 with TRBJ2-2, with D perhaps matching TRBD1 (5 bases). The germline gives CDR1 SGHNT, CDR2 YYREEE (reference sequence). The CDR3 consists of 14 residues. Trimming pared 10 bases from V and 2 bases from J, leaving 15 bases between. The CDR3 is CAGHAGQNTGELFF. CDR3 sequence (DNA): TGTGCCGGACATGCCGGACAAAACACCGGGGAGCTGTTTTTT.

This clone was detected only a few times. Different DNA sequences within this sample yield the same CDR3. CDR3 region: CASSPPGGNTEAFF. The CDR3 DNA reads TGTGCCAGCAGTCCTCCAGGGGGGAACACTGAAGCTTTCTTT. The rearrangement joins TRBV28 to TRBJ1-1, with 7 bases matching TRBD1. CDR3 size: 14 residues. Germline V lookup: CDR1 MDHEN, CDR2 SYDVKM. Germline trimming cut 5 bases from V and 1 base from J; bases unmatched to any gene: 4.

The J gene is TRBJ2-3, the V gene TRBV7-2, with a weak D call TRBD1 (6 bases). Germline lookup yields CDR1 SGHTA and CDR2 FQGNSA. The ends were cut back, 7 bases at V and 6 bases at J, with 14 bases in the middle. CDR3 length: 13 residues. The CDR3 loop is CASTRQAGDTQYF. In DNA form, the CDR3 reads TGTGCCAGCACTCGACAGGCCGGGGATACGCAGTATTTT.